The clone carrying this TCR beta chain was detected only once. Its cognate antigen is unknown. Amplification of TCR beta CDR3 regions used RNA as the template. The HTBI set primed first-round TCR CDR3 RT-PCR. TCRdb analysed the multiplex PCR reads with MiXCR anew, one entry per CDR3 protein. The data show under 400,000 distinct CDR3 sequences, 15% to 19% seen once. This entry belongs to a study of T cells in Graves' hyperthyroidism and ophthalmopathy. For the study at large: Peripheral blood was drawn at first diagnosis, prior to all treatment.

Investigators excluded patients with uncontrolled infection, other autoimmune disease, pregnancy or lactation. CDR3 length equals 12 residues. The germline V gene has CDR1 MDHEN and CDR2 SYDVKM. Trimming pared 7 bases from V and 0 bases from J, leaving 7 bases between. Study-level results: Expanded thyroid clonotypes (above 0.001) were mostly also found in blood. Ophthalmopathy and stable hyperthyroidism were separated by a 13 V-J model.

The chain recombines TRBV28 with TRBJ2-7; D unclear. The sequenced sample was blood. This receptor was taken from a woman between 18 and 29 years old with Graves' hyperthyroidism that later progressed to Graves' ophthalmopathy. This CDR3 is CASKVSSYEQYF. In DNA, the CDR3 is TGTGCCAGCAAGGTTAGCTCCTACGAGCAGTACTTC.